The rows below give T cell receptor beta chains drawn from one sample of a study of T-cell memory formation after mild COVID-19. TCRdb reanalysed the 5' RACE reads using MiXCR and keeps one entry per CDR3 protein. The sample has 300,000 to 400,000 distinct CDR3 sequences; 25% to 30% are singletons. The specimen sequenced was PBMCs or a T cell subset sorted from them (not recorded which). The receptors come from an adult woman who had mild COVID-19 (a few samples of this study predate the infection). Cell type and time point are not known. CDR3s include the opening cysteine and the closing phenylalanine or tryptophan. The order of the fields is clone size, V gene, D gene, J gene, CDR3 DNA, CDR3 protein. D genes are given only for firm matches. The size of a clone is reported for some rows only, either as once, few or many, or as a class for expanded clones.

NA	TRBV6-5	NA	TRBJ1-1	TGTGCCAGCAGTTGGGCGGGACACCTGAACACTGAAGCTTTCTTT	CASSWAGHLNTEAFF
few	TRBV15	NA	TRBJ2-7	TGTGCCACCAGACAGACTCCTAACTACGAGCAGTACTTC	CATRQTPNYEQYF
NA	TRBV12-3/TRBV12-4	NA	TRBJ1-5	TGTGCCAGCAATCTGGACAATAGCAATCAGCCCCAGCATTTT	CASNLDNSNQPQHF
NA	TRBV5-4	NA	TRBJ2-3	TGTGCCAGCAGCTGGACAGCACCCACAGATACGCAGTATTTT	CASSWTAPTDTQYF
few	TRBV18	TRBD2	TRBJ2-7	TGTGCCAGCTCAAGCATCGGGGGGACGACCTCGGGCTCCTACGAGCAGTACTTC	CASSSIGGTTSGSYEQYF
NA	TRBV10-3	TRBD1	TRBJ2-1	TGTGCCATCAGTGCGCCGCCCGGGACAGGGGATGGTGAGCAGTTCTTC	CAISAPPGTGDGEQFF
NA	TRBV20-1	NA	TRBJ2-5	TGCAGTGCTAGAGGAATGGAGGCGGGACGCTACCAAGAGACCCAGTACTTC	CSARGMEAGRYQETQYF
NA	TRBV20-1	TRBD2	TRBJ2-2	TGCAGTGCCAGGACTAGATCAACCGGGGAGCTGTTTTTT	CSARTRSTGELFF
NA	TRBV30	NA	TRBJ1-1	TGTGCCTGGAGTGCTACTCCGACAGGGAACACTGAAGCTTTCTTT	CAWSATPTGNTEAFF
few	TRBV20-1	TRBD2	TRBJ2-7	TGCAGTGCATCCGGGACTAGCGAGCGGGAGCAGTACTTC	CSASGTSEREQYF
few	TRBV4-3	TRBD2	TRBJ2-1	TGCGCCAGCAGCCAAGATTTAGGTACTAGCGGATCCGGTGAGCAGTTCTTC	CASSQDLGTSGSGEQFF
NA	TRBV21-1	NA	TRBJ2-5	TGTGCCAGCAGCAAAGCGGACGGGGGTCGAGAGACCCAGTACTTC	CASSKADGGRETQYF
few	TRBV11-1	TRBD2	TRBJ2-1	TGTGCCAGCAGCCCCACTTCGTGGACTAGCGGGGGTGACAATGAGCAGTTCTTC	CASSPTSWTSGGDNEQFF
NA	TRBV15	TRBD2	TRBJ2-4	TGTGCCACCAGCAGAGAAAGCGGCGGGAGGAGGGAGTCCAAAAACATTCAGTACTTC	CATSRESGGRRESKNIQYF
few	TRBV7-9	TRBD1	TRBJ1-5	TGTGCCAGCAGCTTAGGACAGGGGGCGAGCAATCAGCCCCAGCATTTT	CASSLGQGASNQPQHF
few	TRBV29-1	NA	TRBJ2-2	TGCAGCCCCCCGTCGAGGGGTGCGAACACCGGGGAGCTGTTTTTT	CSPPSRGANTGELFF
NA	TRBV9	NA	TRBJ1-1	TGTGCCAGCAGCGTACAAGGGGCCCTAACGAACACTGAAGCTTTCTTT	CASSVQGALTNTEAFF
NA	TRBV4-1	TRBD1	TRBJ1-3	TGCGCCAGCAGCCAAGTCCTCAGGGGGCGGCGTGGAAACACCATATATTTT	CASSQVLRGRRGNTIYF
NA	TRBV2	NA	TRBJ1-1	TGTGCCAGCATACGAACAGGCCTCACTGAAGCTTTCTTT	CASIRTGLTEAFF
few	TRBV9	NA	TRBJ2-7	TGTGCCAGCAGCGTAGGATCAGGTCAATCCTACGAGCAGTACTTC	CASSVGSGQSYEQYF
NA	TRBV15	NA	TRBJ1-2	TGTGCCACCAGCATCTTTCGGTTTAACTATGGCTACACCTTC	CATSIFRFNYGYTF
NA	TRBV12-5	TRBD2	TRBJ2-1	TGTGCTAGTGGAGGGACTAGCGGGGAGCAGTTCTTC	CASGGTSGEQFF
NA	TRBV20-1	NA	TRBJ2-3	TGCAGTGGTAAAAGCGGCCCTATCACAGATACGCAGTATTTT	CSGKSGPITDTQYF
NA	TRBV28	NA	TRBJ2-1	TGTGCCAGCAGCAGACAGATCAATGAGCAGTTCTTC	CASSRQINEQFF
NA	TRBV24-1	TRBD1	TRBJ2-1	TGTGCCACCAGTGATGCAGGGACAGGGGACCGCTTCTTC	CATSDAGTGDRFF
few	TRBV30	TRBD1	TRBJ1-2	TGTGCCTGGAGTGTACTCGTAGGGGGCACATATGGCTACACCTTC	CAWSVLVGGTYGYTF
once	TRBV18	NA	TRBJ1-4	TGTGCCAGCGCAGAGTCCGCGGGTGAACTGTTTTTT	CASAESAGELFF
NA	TRBV6-2/TRBV6-3	NA	TRBJ2-1	TGTGCCAGCAGTTACTCAGACGGGACCGCCGTGTACAATGAGCAGTTCTTC	CASSYSDGTAVYNEQFF
NA	TRBV18	TRBD1	TRBJ2-6	TGTGCCAGCTCACAGGACAGGGGGCGCGCTGGGGCCAACGTCCTGACTTTC	CASSQDRGRAGANVLTF
once	TRBV5-1	TRBD1	TRBJ2-7	TGCGCCAGCAGCAGGAGACAGGGGCAGGGCTACGAGCAGTACTTC	CASSRRQGQGYEQYF
NA	TRBV12-3/TRBV12-4	NA	TRBJ2-6	TGTGCCAGCACCCAGGGTTCTGGGGCCAACGTCCTGACTTTC	CASTQGSGANVLTF
NA	TRBV7-6	NA	TRBJ2-7	TGTGCCAGCAGCTACCGAGGCCTGAGGGAGCAGTACTTC	CASSYRGLREQYF
NA	TRBV4-3	NA	TRBJ2-1	TGCGCCAGCAGCCAAGAGGGGCTGGATCACAATGAGCAGTTCTTC	CASSQEGLDHNEQFF
NA	TRBV24-1	TRBD1	TRBJ2-2	TGTGCCACCAGTGATTTGAGGCAGGGGGCACTCAACACCGGGGAGCTGTTTTTT	CATSDLRQGALNTGELFF
NA	TRBV7-2	NA	TRBJ1-5	TGTGCCAGCAGCCGTGGACAGAACAATCAGCCCCAGCATTTT	CASSRGQNNQPQHF
NA	TRBV7-2	TRBD1	TRBJ2-5	TGTGCCAGCAGCACACAGGGGGCGTCGGTGGATCCTAGACAAGAGACCCAGTACTTC	CASSTQGASVDPRQETQYF
NA	TRBV6-2/TRBV6-3	TRBD2	TRBJ2-7	TGTGCCAGCAGTTACTGGGGACTAGCGGGAGGCGACTACGAGCAGTACTTC	CASSYWGLAGGDYEQYF
many	TRBV5-1	NA	TRBJ1-2	TGCGCCAGCAGCTTGGGGACAGCACCCTATGGCTACACCTTC	CASSLGTAPYGYTF
few	TRBV30	NA	TRBJ2-4	TGTGCCTGGAGTGATCTCCTACAGCTAGCCAAAAACATTCAGTACTTC	CAWSDLLQLAKNIQYF
few	TRBV29-1	NA	TRBJ2-4	TGCAGCATCTGGACCGGTGGAAACATTCAGTACTTC	CSIWTGGNIQYF
NA	TRBV20-1	TRBD2	TRBJ2-7	TGCAGTGCCACCAGCGGGACTAGCGGAACCTACGAGCAGTACTTC	CSATSGTSGTYEQYF
few	TRBV7-9	NA	TRBJ2-1	TGTGCCAGCAGCGACCCCGGGACCAGCCCTCAGTTCTTC	CASSDPGTSPQFF
NA	TRBV12-3/TRBV12-4	NA	TRBJ1-1	TGTGCCAGCAGTTTAGCCCGACGAGAGGCAGGACTCAACACTGAAGCTTTCTTT	CASSLARREAGLNTEAFF
NA	TRBV30	NA	TRBJ1-1	TGTGCCTGGAACGTCGGAGGAGGCACTGAAGCTTTCTTT	CAWNVGGGTEAFF
few	TRBV7-9	TRBD2	TRBJ2-3	TGTGCCAGCAGCTCTCCCCTAGCGGGAGGAACAGATACGCAGTATTTT	CASSSPLAGGTDTQYF
few	TRBV18	NA	TRBJ2-7	TGTGCCAGCTCACCACCGTCTTCCTACGAGCAGTACTTC	CASSPPSSYEQYF
once	TRBV20-1	TRBD2	TRBJ2-5	TGCAGTGCCCTAGCGGGGCCCCAAGAGACCCAGTACTTC	CSALAGPQETQYF
many	TRBV10-3	TRBD2	TRBJ2-7	TGTGCCATCAGTGGGATCGGGACTACCAACTCCTACGAGCAGTACTTC	CAISGIGTTNSYEQYF
many	TRBV12-3/TRBV12-4	TRBD2	TRBJ2-7	TGTGCCAGCAGTCCGGGACTAGCGGGGGGATTGTACGAGCAGTACTTC	CASSPGLAGGLYEQYF
few	TRBV29-1	NA	TRBJ1-2	TGCAGCGTTGAAAGCCCGAACTATGGCTACACCTTC	CSVESPNYGYTF
NA	TRBV4-2	NA	TRBJ2-7	TGTGCCAGCAGCCAAGATCCGCCTAAAACAGGGAGACGACCGACGGGCTCCTACGAGCAGTACTTC	CASSQDPPKTGRRPTGSYEQYF
NA	TRBV11-2	NA	TRBJ2-2	TGTGCCAGCAGCGCGGACAAGGGCACCGGGGAGCTGTTTTTT	CASSADKGTGELFF
few	TRBV7-9	NA	TRBJ1-6	TGTGCCAGCAGCTTAGTGGGGGAGAATTCACCCCTCCACTTT	CASSLVGENSPLHF
NA	TRBV20-1	NA	TRBJ2-7	TGCAGTGCTCCCCTAGGGGGGTACGAGCAGTACTTC	CSAPLGGYEQYF
few	TRBV4-3	NA	TRBJ2-3	TGCGCCAGCAGCCAAGGAGGGTCATACACAGATACGCAGTATTTT	CASSQGGSYTDTQYF
NA	TRBV5-1	NA	TRBJ2-3	TGCGCCAGCAGCTTGGAACGCACAGATACGCAGTATTTT	CASSLERTDTQYF
few	TRBV7-9	NA	TRBJ2-1	TGTGCCAGCTCGTCGGAGGGAGAGAGTTACAATGAGCAGTTCTTC	CASSSEGESYNEQFF
many	TRBV30	NA	TRBJ1-1	TGTGCCTGGAGTCATGGGATTGAAGCTTTCTTT	CAWSHGIEAFF
NA	TRBV25-1	TRBD1	TRBJ1-2	TGTGCCAGCAGTGATACAGGGGGCCGGGGCTACACCTTC	CASSDTGGRGYTF